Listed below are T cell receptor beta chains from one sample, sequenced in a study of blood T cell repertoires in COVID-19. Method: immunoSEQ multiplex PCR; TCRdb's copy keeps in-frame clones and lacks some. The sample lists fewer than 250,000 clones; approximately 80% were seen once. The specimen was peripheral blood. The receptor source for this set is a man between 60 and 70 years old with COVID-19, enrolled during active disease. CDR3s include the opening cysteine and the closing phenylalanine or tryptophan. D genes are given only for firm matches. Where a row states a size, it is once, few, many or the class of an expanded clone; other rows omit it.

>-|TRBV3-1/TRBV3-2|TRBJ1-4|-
CASSQGQGLNEKLFF
TGTGCCAGCAGCCAAGGGCAGGGGCTCAATGAAAAACTGTTTTTT
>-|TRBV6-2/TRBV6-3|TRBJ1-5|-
CASSSGGTRNQPQHF
TGTGCCAGCAGTTCAGGCGGGACGCGAAATCAGCCCCAGCATTTT
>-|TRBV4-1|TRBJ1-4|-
CASSQASWRSNEKLFF
TGCGCCAGCAGCCAAGCCTCATGGAGATCGAATGAAAAACTGTTTTTT
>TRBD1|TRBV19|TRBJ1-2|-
CASSPQGANGYTF
TGTGCCAGTAGTCCACAGGGGGCGAATGGCTACACCTTC
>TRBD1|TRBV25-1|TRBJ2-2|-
CASREGQARTGELFF
TGTGCCAGCAGGGAGGGACAGGCTCGGACCGGGGAGCTGTTTTTT
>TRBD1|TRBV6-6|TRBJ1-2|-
CASRETGKYGYTF
TGTGCCAGCAGGGAGACAGGGAAGTATGGCTACACCTTC
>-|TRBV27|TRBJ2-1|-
CASSLGSISDPFF
TGTGCCAGCAGTTTGGGCAGCATCTCGGATCCGTTCTTC
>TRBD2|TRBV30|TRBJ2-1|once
CAWSTGTSGRNEQFF
TGTGCCTGGAGTACCGGGACTAGCGGGAGAAATGAGCAGTTCTTC
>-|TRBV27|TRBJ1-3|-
CASRSGVGTGNTIYF
TGTGCCAGCCGGAGTGGGGTAGGGACAGGAAACACCATATATTTT
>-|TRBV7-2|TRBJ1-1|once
CASSFSRNTEAFF
TGTGCCAGCAGCTTCTCCAGGAACACTGAAGCTTTCTTT
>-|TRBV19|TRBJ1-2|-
CASSTEILRGPGYTF
TGTGCCAGTAGTACCGAGATCCTGCGGGGCCCTGGCTACACCTTC
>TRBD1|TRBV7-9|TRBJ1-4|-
CASSSGTDFTNEKLFF
TGTGCCAGCAGCTCTGGGACAGACTTCACTAATGAAAAACTGTTTTTT
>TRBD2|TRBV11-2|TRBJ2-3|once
CASSLRVREGHADTQYF
TGTGCCAGCAGCTTACGAGTTCGGGAGGGCCACGCAGATACGCAGTATTTT
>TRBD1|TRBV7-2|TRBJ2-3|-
CASSPARGQDTQYF
TGTGCCAGCAGCCCCGCCAGGGGGCAAGATACGCAGTATTTT
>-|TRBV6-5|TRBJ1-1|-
CASSPLNRLHREAFF
TGTGCCAGCAGTCCACTAAACCGATTACATCGGGAAGCTTTCTTT
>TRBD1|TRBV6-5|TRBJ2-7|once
CASSYGTGSSYEQYF
TGTGCCAGCAGTTACGGGACAGGGAGCTCCTACGAGCAGTACTTC
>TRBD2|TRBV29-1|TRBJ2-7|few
CSVIAGGSYEQYF
TGCAGCGTGATAGCGGGAGGTTCCTACGAGCAGTACTTC
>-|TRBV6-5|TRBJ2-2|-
CASRNRGPHTGELFF
TGTGCCAGCAGAAACCGAGGGCCTCACACCGGGGAGCTGTTTTTT
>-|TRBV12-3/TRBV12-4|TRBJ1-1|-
CASSSGTLTEAFF
TGTGCCAGCAGTTCCGGGACACTCACTGAAGCTTTCTTT
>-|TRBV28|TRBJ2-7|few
CASSLYWRSGEQYF
TGTGCCAGCAGTTTATACTGGAGGAGCGGCGAGCAGTACTTC
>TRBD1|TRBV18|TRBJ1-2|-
CASSPRFGDRDGYTF
TGTGCCAGCTCACCACGTTTTGGGGACAGGGACGGCTACACCTTC
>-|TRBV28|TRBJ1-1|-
CASSRPGGYTEAFF
TGTGCCAGCAGCCGCCCCGGGGGGTACACTGAAGCTTTCTTT
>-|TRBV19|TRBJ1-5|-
CASTMQVFLNQPQHF
TGTGCCAGTACCATGCAGGTCTTCCTAAATCAGCCCCAGCATTTT
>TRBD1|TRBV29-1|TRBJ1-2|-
CSVTGQGSYGYTF
TGCAGCGTTACGGGACAGGGGTCCTATGGCTACACCTTC
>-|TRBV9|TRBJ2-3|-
CASSAGRQTDTQYF
TGTGCCAGCAGCGCCGGCCGACAGACAGATACGCAGTATTTT
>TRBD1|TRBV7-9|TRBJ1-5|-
CASSETTGIPYSNQPQHF
TGTGCCAGCAGCGAGACGACAGGGATCCCTTATAGCAATCAGCCCCAGCATTTT
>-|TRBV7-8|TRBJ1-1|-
CASSLPRTGLNTEAFF
TGTGCCAGCAGCCTCCCGAGAACAGGGTTGAACACTGAAGCTTTCTTT
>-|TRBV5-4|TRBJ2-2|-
CASSRGQGTSGGAGELFF
TGTGCCAGCAGCCGGGGACAGGGCACTAGCGGTGGTGCCGGGGAGCTGTTTTTT
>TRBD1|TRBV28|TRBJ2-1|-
CASKSGTGEFF
TGTGCCAGCAAATCCGGGACAGGGGAGTTCTTC
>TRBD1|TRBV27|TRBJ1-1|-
CASGLGQVKNTEAFF
TGTGCCAGCGGGCTGGGACAGGTTAAGAACACTGAAGCTTTCTTT
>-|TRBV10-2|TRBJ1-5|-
CASTSGAHQPQHF
TGCGCCAGCACCTCAGGGGCCCATCAGCCCCAGCATTTT
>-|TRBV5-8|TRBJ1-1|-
CASSLSGAATEAFF
TGTGCCAGCAGCTTGAGCGGGGCGGCCACTGAAGCTTTCTTT
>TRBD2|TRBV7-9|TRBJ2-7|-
CASSLRGGADEQYF
TGTGCCAGCAGCTTACGGGGGGGCGCGGACGAGCAGTACTTC
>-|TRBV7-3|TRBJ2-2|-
CASSPGTTNTGELFF
TGTGCCAGCAGTCCAGGGACAACGAACACCGGGGAGCTGTTTTTT
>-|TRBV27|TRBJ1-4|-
CASSLLGAPNEKLFF
TGTGCCAGCAGTCTACTGGGGGCCCCTAATGAAAAACTGTTTTTT
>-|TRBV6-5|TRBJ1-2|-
CASRYPRGSGYGYTF
TGTGCCAGCAGATACCCCAGGGGATCGGGCTATGGCTACACCTTC
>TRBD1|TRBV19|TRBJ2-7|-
CASSIGGTGVYEQYF
TGTGCCAGTAGTATAGGCGGGACAGGGGTCTACGAGCAGTACTTC
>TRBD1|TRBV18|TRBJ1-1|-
CASSTQQGGDTEAFF
TGTGCCAGCTCAACCCAACAGGGGGGGGACACTGAAGCTTTCTTT
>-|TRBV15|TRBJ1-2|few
CATSRGEGVYGYTF
TGTGCCACCAGCAGGGGAGAGGGGGTCTATGGCTACACCTTC
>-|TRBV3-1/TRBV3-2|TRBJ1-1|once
CASSHRVNTEAFF
TGTGCCAGCAGTCACAGGGTTAACACTGAAGCTTTCTTT